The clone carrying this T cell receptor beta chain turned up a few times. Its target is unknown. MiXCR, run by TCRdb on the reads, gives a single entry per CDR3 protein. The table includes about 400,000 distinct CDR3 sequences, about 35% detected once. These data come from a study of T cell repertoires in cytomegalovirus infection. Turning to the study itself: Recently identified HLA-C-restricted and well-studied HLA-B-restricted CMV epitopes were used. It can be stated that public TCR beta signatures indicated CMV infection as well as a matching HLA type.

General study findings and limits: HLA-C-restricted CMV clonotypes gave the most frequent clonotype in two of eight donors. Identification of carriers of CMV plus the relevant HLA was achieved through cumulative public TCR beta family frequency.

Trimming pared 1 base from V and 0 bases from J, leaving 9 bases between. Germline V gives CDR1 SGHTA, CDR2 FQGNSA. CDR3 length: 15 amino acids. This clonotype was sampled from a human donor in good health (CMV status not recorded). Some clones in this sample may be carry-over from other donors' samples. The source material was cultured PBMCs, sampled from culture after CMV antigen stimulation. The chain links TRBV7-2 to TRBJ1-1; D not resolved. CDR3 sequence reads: CASSLEAIMNTEAFF. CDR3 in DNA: TGTGCCAGCAGCTTAGAAGCAATCATGAACACTGAAGCTTTCTTT. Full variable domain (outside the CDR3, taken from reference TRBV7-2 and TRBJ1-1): GAGVSQSPSNKVTEKGKDVELRCDPISGHTALYWYRQSLGQGLEFLIYFQGNSAPDKSGLPSDRFSAERTGGSVSTLTIQRTQQEDSAVYLCASSLEAIMNTEAFFGQGTRLTVV.